The clone carrying this T cell receptor (beta chain) was detected once. This entry comes from a study of CD8 T cells in Susac syndrome. An input of about 0.45 to 1 ug of RNA was subjected to reverse transcription using random hexamers. By means of immunoSEQ multiplex PCR, TCR beta CDR3 spanning 54 Vbeta and 13 Jbeta underwent amplification. TCRdb redid the calling of the immunoSEQ multiplex PCR reads with MiXCR, one entry per CDR3 protein. The sample carries some 150,000 distinct CDR3 sequences, 94% recorded once. Sequencing of TCR beta, carried out with a high-throughput approach, was applied to CD8+ and CD4+ T cells from the blood. Stable or active relapsing-remitting multiple sclerosis, untreated and meeting revised McDonald criteria, defined the controls. The CDR3 totals 14 residues. The ends were cut back, 0 bases at V and 2 bases at J, with 7 bases in the middle. Germline V lookup: CDR1 LGHNT, CDR2 FRNRAP.

The source material was CD8+ T cells from PBMCs. The sequence was obtained from a human donor with multiple sclerosis. The chain links TRBV12-5 to TRBJ1-1; D not certain. CDR3 sequence: CASGLVIGNTEAFF. In DNA, the CDR3 is TGTGCTAGTGGTTTGGTTATCGGTAACACTGAAGCTTTCTTT.